This entry lists 13 T cell receptor beta chains sequenced from one sample in a study of blood T cell repertoires in COVID-19 (dated by TCRdb to the early 2020s). The library was produced with the immunoSEQ multiplex PCR assay. This immuneACCESS table, as held by TCRdb, lists in-frame sequences with V and J called but not all clones. Of the missing ones, under half trace to an unresolved V gene in checked studies; the others have no known cause. The sample table lists some 100,000 clones, around 92% of them with a count of one. Roughly 6.4% of the sample is in the top ten clones. The sequenced sample consisted of peripheral blood. The source is a woman in her sixties or seventies with active COVID-19.

J is TRBJ2-2 and V is TRBV7-2, with D tentatively TRBD2 (5 bases). V lost 8 bases and J lost 5, with 15 bases in between. The CDR3 has 14 amino acids. Germline CDR1 and CDR2: SGHTA and FQGNSA. The CDR3 bases are TGTGCCAGCTCGAGCGAGGGATTAACCGGGGAGCTGTTTTTT. Amino acids: CASSSEGLTGELFF.

Here the CDR3 DNA reads TGTGCCAGCAGCTTAGTGTGGCACAGGGGGTCCTACGAGCAGTACTTC. Protein: CASSLVWHRGSYEQYF. The V call is TRBV7-8, the J call TRBJ2-7, with 8 nucleotides matching TRBD1. V dropped 1 base and J dropped 1; count of bases not matched to a gene: 6. Germline CDR1 and CDR2: SGHVS and FQNEAQ. The CDR3 is made up of 16 amino acids.

The CDR3 sequence: CASSRPDRNTEAFF. The CDR3 DNA follows: TGTGCCAGCAGTAGGCCGGACAGGAACACTGAAGCTTTCTTT. This sequence joins TRBV27 and TRBJ1-1; TRBD1 might be the D (6 bases). Between the trimmed V and J ends, which lost 5 bases and 1 base, there was a span of 11 bases. Germline-derived CDR1 and CDR2 are MNHEY and SMNVEV (reference sequence). This CDR3 has 14 residues.

The chain has TRBV7-2 and TRBJ1-1; D call uncertain. Germline assignment: CDR1 SGHTA and CDR2 FQGNSA. The CDR3 is 16 residues long. The ends were cut back, 5 bases at V and 4 bases at J, with 20 bases in the middle. DNA of the CDR3: TGTGCCAGCAGCAAAAACGGACTCAGGACGACCACTGAAGCTTTCTTT. It codes for CASSKNGLRTTTEAFF. The full variable domain, with the rest looked up from reference TRBV7-2 and TRBJ1-1, is GAGVSQSPSNKVTEKGKDVELRCDPISGHTALYWYRQSLGQGLEFLIYFQGNSAPDKSGLPSDRFSAERTGGSVSTLTIQRTQQEDSAVYLCASSKNGLRTTTEAFFGQGTRLTVV.

The chain has TRBV28 and TRBJ1-1, with 11 bases identical to TRBD1. This CDR3 contains 16 residues. Germline lookup yields CDR1 MDHEN and CDR2 SYDVKM. The J segment lost 1 base and the V segment lost 7 bases, leaving 8 bases of the junction unmatched. CDR3 bases: TGTGCCAGCAACCTTGGGACAGGGGGAAGGAACACTGAAGCTTTCTTT. It specifies CASNLGTGGRNTEAFF.

This clone was recorded only once. V gene TRBV28 combines with J gene TRBJ2-1; 8 bases align to TRBD1. The V gene's germline CDR1 is MDHEN and CDR2 SYDVKM. This CDR3 comprises 15 residues. V lost 8 bases, J lost 5 bases, and 11 bases stayed unmatched. The CDR3 sequence is CASLNQGAPHNEQFF. CDR3 nucleotides: TGTGCCAGCTTGAACCAGGGGGCCCCTCACAATGAGCAGTTCTTC.

The chain has TRBV3-1 (or the pseudogene TRBV3-2) and TRBJ1-2; the match to TRBD1 covers 8 bases. The length of the CDR3 is 13 residues. CDR1 and CDR2 from the germline V gene are LGHDT and YNNKEL (reference sequence). Trimming cost V 4 bases and J 10 bases; bases outside gene matches: 8. CDR3 in amino acids: CASSLAGQGVYTF. The CDR3 DNA reads TGTGCCAGCAGCCTAGCTGGACAGGGTGTCTACACCTTC.

The chain recombines TRBV30 with TRBJ2-1, with 12 positions matching TRBD2. The CDR3 contains 15 residues. CDR1 and CDR2 (germline): GTSNPN, SVGIG (reference sequence). J lost 6 bases, V lost 3 bases, and 6 bases had no gene match. The CDR3: CAWSAGLAGLNEQFF. The CDR3 bases are TGTGCCTGGAGCGCCGGACTAGCGGGACTCAATGAGCAGTTCTTC.

The genes are TRBV28 and TRBJ1-1; 9 bases line up with TRBD1. J gave up 6 bases and V 4 bases, and 6 bases lay outside the gene matches. CDR3 length: 14 amino acids. Germline assignment: CDR1 MDHEN and CDR2 SYDVKM. This chain's CDR3 is CASSSPGQGPEAFF. CDR3 coding DNA: TGTGCCAGCAGTTCACCCGGACAGGGGCCTGAAGCTTTCTTT.

The chain joins TRBV28 to TRBJ2-3; 13 bases are a match to TRBD2. Germline V CDR1 and CDR2: MDHEN, SYDVKM. This CDR3 is 19 amino acids long. The V and J ends lost 3 bases and 5 bases, in that order; junction bases with no gene match: 14. The CDR3 spells CASSFGTSGTGGSGDTQYF. The CDR3, as DNA: TGTGCCAGCAGTTTCGGGACTAGCGGGACTGGGGGTTCCGGAGATACGCAGTATTTT.

This rearrangement joins TRBV3-1 (or the pseudogene TRBV3-2) to TRBJ2-1; no clear D. The germline V and J ends were trimmed by 4 bases and 8 bases, with 12 bases remaining between them. The germline V gene encodes CDR1 LGHDT and CDR2 YNNKEL (reference sequence). The CDR3 is made up of 13 amino acids. CDR3 region: CASSRIGPHEQFF. The CDR3, as DNA: TGTGCCAGCAGCCGTATCGGTCCCCATGAGCAGTTCTTC.

The chain couples TRBV7-2 to TRBJ1-5, with a possible D match to TRBD1 (5 bases). The CDR3 is 15 residues long. Germline V CDR1 and CDR2: SGHTA, FQGNSA. Trimming pared 3 bases from V and 6 bases from J, leaving 15 bases between. The CDR3 sequence: CASSFWQGGGQPQHF. CDR3 nucleotide sequence: TGTGCCAGCAGCTTCTGGCAGGGCGGGGGTCAGCCCCAGCATTTT.

The rearrangement links TRBV7-2 to TRBJ2-3; 7 bases map to TRBD2. The germline V gene encodes CDR1 SGHTA and CDR2 FQGNSA. The CDR3 consists of 16 residues. V lost 1 base, J lost 3 bases, and 7 bases stayed unmatched. DNA of the CDR3: TGTGCCAGCAGCTTAGGCCGGGGGGTTGTTACAGATACGCAGTATTTT. This encodes CASSLGRGVVTDTQYF.